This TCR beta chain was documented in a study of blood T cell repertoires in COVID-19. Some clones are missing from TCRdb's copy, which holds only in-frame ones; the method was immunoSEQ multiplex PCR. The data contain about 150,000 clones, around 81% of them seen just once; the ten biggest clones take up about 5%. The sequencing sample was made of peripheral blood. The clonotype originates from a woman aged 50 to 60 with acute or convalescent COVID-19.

The CDR3: CASSLTGNTEAFF. The CDR3 DNA reads as TGTGCCAGCAGCTTAACAGGGAACACTGAAGCTTTCTTT. The genes are TRBV7-2 and TRBJ1-1; possible D gene TRBD1, 5 bases. The germline V and J ends were trimmed by 2 bases and 1 base, with 5 bases remaining between them. The CDR3 is made up of 13 amino acids. CDR1 and CDR2 from the germline V gene are SGHTA and FQGNSA.